The present T cell receptor beta chain was sequenced within a study of OX40 agonist ivuxolimab in advanced cancers. Study information: The study reported partial responses in three patients: one hepatocellular carcinoma, two cutaneous melanoma. General study points: CD8+ T cells averaged more expanded clones than CD4+.

Repertoires were generated with immunoSEQ multiplex PCR, while TCRdb's copy carries only in-frame clones and drops some. In the table there are roughly 20,000 clones, about 85% of which are singletons. As concerns this clone: The target antigen is unknown.

Looked up from germline, CDR1 is SGDLS and CDR2 is YYNGEE. The trim removed 5 bases at V and 1 base at J, leaving 2 bases unmatched. The CDR3 length is 13 residues. The rearrangement uses TRBV9 and TRBJ2-7, with 8 positions matching TRBD2. This sequence originates from an adult with an advanced solid tumor such as melanoma, head and neck, liver or kidney cancer. This specimen was CD4+ or CD8+ T cells sorted from blood, taken in a trial of the OX40 agonist ivuxolimab. In DNA form, the CDR3 reads TGTGCCAGCAGGGCTAGCGGGTCCTACGAGCAGTACTTC. It yields the protein CASRASGSYEQYF.